These 27 T cell receptor beta chains share one sample of origin, sequenced in a study of control samples from healthy donors and cancer patients. The protocol was immunoSEQ multiplex PCR, while the TCRdb copy is restricted to in-frame clones and leaves out a portion. Listed are about 200,000 clones; 2% to 2.5% falls within the top ten. The specimen sequenced was blood. The receptor set was obtained from a woman aged 30 to 39 in good health.

The chain links TRBV28 to TRBJ1-6; D is unclear. Trimming pared 5 bases from V and 1 base from J, leaving 6 bases between. The CDR3 covers 14 residues. Germline CDR1 is MDHEN and CDR2 is SYDVKM. The CDR3, as DNA: TGTGCCAGCAGTGAGGGATCCTATAATTCACCCCTCCACTTT. It is translated as CASSEGSYNSPLHF.

The genes are TRBV9 and TRBJ2-2, with D possibly TRBD1 on 5 matching bases. Germline loops: CDR1 SGDLS, CDR2 YYNGEE. The CDR3 is made up of 14 amino acids. V was cut by 4 bases and J by 6 bases, with 13 bases left in between. Here the CDR3 DNA reads TGTGCCAGCAGCCTCCTGGAGACAGCCGGGGAGCTGTTTTTT. This encodes CASSLLETAGELFF.

CDR3 sequence reads: CASSIVSRGYNEKLFF. CDR3 nucleotides: TGTGCCAGTAGTATAGTTTCCAGGGGCTATAATGAAAAACTGTTTTTT. J is TRBJ1-4 and V is TRBV19, with D maybe TRBD1 (6 bases). The CDR3 totals 16 residues. V was clipped by 1 base and J by 4 bases, with 13 bases between them. The germline V gene encodes CDR1 LNHDA and CDR2 SQIVND (reference sequence).

The chain's CDR3 is CASSADRGGYEQYF. Written as DNA, the CDR3 is TGTGCCAGCAGCGCCGACAGGGGCGGCTACGAGCAGTACTTC. J is TRBJ2-5 and V is TRBV7-2; 8 nucleotides match TRBD1. The closer fit of TRBJ2-7 to the DNA end suggests the J call may be wrong. Germline V lookup: CDR1 SGHTA, CDR2 FQGNSA. CDR3 length: 14 residues.

This chain joins TRBV14 and TRBJ1-3; D is uncertain. Germline V lookup: CDR1 SGHDN, CDR2 FVKESK. Trimming took 0 bases from V and 4 from J, leaving 16 bases between them. The CDR3 is 17 residues long. The DNA of the CDR3 is TGTGCCAGCAGCCAAGACAGATGGGTGGTAGGAGGAAACACCATATATTTT. Translation: CASSQDRWVVGGNTIYF.

J is TRBJ1-5 and V is TRBV4-1, with D maybe TRBD1 (5 bases). CDR3 length equals 14 residues. From germline, CDR1 is MGHRA and CDR2 YSYEKL. The V end was cut by 0 bases, the J end by 4 bases, with 7 bases between. The CDR3 loop is CASSQDGGNQPQHF. The CDR3 nucleotides read TGCGCCAGCAGCCAAGATGGGGGGAATCAGCCCCAGCATTTT.

The rearrangement joins TRBV27 to TRBJ1-2, with 9 nucleotides matching TRBD1. Unmatched junction bases numbered 10, after V lost 4 bases and J lost 7 bases. Germline CDR1 is MNHEY and CDR2 is SMNVEV (reference sequence). The CDR3 covers 15 residues. The CDR3 region has the DNA TGTGCCAGCAGTTGGGGGACCGGGACAGGGATTGGCTACACCTTC. It specifies CASSWGTGTGIGYTF.

The gene calls are TRBV15 and TRBJ2-5; D is ambiguous. Germline CDR1 and CDR2: LNHNV and YYDKDF (reference sequence). V lost 0 bases and J lost 4, with 12 bases in between. The CDR3 totals 15 residues. The CDR3 region has the DNA TGTGCCACCAGCAGAGATCACGACAAAGGAGAGACCCAGTACTTC. Its protein is CATSRDHDKGETQYF.

The chain couples TRBV11-2 to TRBJ2-7, with unresolved D. Germline V gives CDR1 SGHAT, CDR2 FQNNGV. CDR3 length: 13 residues. V gave up 5 bases and J gave up 1 base, with 9 bases separating them. DNA of the CDR3: TGTGCCAGCAGCATTGGACCTTCCTACGAGCAGTACTTC. It encodes CASSIGPSYEQYF.

The J gene is TRBJ1-2, the V gene TRBV7-9; tentatively, D is TRBD1 (5 bases). Germline V gene sequence: CDR1 SEHNR, CDR2 FQNEAQ (reference sequence). This CDR3 comprises 15 residues. Trimming cost V 4 bases and J 5 bases, with 17 bases left between them. The CDR3 here is CASSYEPGPYYGYTF. CDR3 in DNA: TGTGCCAGCAGCTACGAACCGGGACCCTATTATGGCTACACCTTC. The full variable domain, with the rest looked up from reference TRBV7-9 and TRBJ1-2, is DTGVSQNPRHKITKRGQNVTFRCDPISEHNRLYWYRQTLGQGPEFLTYFQNEAQLEKSRLLSDRFSAERPKGSFSTLEIQRTEQGDSAMYLCASSYEPGPYYGYTFGSGTRLTVV.

The J gene is TRBJ1-2, the V gene TRBV27, with D possibly being TRBD1 (5 bases). Trimming cost V 1 base and J 8 bases, with 14 bases left between them. This CDR3 region has 14 residues. Germline V gene data show CDR1 as MNHEY and CDR2 as SMNVEV (reference sequence). CDR3: CASSLFQGSNGYTF. CDR3 DNA sequence: TGTGCCAGCAGTTTATTTCAGGGTTCGAACGGCTACACCTTC.

The chain couples TRBV4-1 to TRBJ1-2; D is undetermined. Trimming took off 0 bases at V and 0 bases at J, with 11 bases between the two ends. This CDR3 contains 16 residues. In germline, CDR1 is MGHRA, CDR2 YSYEKL. The CDR3 DNA is TGCGCCAGCAGCCAAGATCCCCCCGCAGCTAACTATGGCTACACCTTC. Encoded protein: CASSQDPPAANYGYTF.

The genes are TRBV19 and TRBJ1-1; D is possibly TRBD1 (5 bases). CDR1 and CDR2 from the germline V gene are LNHDA and SQIVND (reference sequence). The V gene lost 8 bases and the J gene lost 7 bases, with 8 bases spanning the gap. The length of the CDR3 is 10 residues. The CDR3 reads CASGGGEAFF. In nucleotides, the CDR3 is TGTGCCAGTGGCGGGGGTGAAGCTTTCTTT.

The chain joins TRBV28 to TRBJ2-1, with D maybe TRBD2 (6 bases). Germline-derived CDR1 and CDR2 are MDHEN and SYDVKM. V was trimmed by 6 bases and J by 7 bases, leaving 13 bases between them. The CDR3 spans 13 residues. DNA of the CDR3: TGTGCCAGCAGGAGGGGCGGGGCGAATGAGCAGTTCTTC. Residues: CASRRGGANEQFF. Together with reference TRBV28 and TRBJ2-1, the CDR3 gives the full variable domain: DVKVTQSSRYLVKRTGEKVFLECVQDMDHENMFWYRQDPGLGLRLIYFSYDVKMKEKGDIPEGYSVSREKKERFSLILESASTNQTSMYLCASRRGGANEQFFGPGTRLTVL.

In the case of this clone: The same CDR3 also results from other DNA sequences found in this sample. The chain links TRBV28 to TRBJ2-7, with 9 bases aligning to TRBD1. Germline CDR1 is MDHEN and CDR2 is SYDVKM. CDR3 length: 14 residues. V trimming: 7 bases; J trimming: 4 bases; junction bases outside the gene matches: 8. For the CDR3, the DNA is TGTGCCAGCACATTAGGACAGGGGAATTACGAGCAGTACTTC. It encodes CASTLGQGNYEQYF.

The chain combines TRBV10-3 with TRBJ1-6; D ambiguous. CDR1 and CDR2 (germline): ENHRY, SYGVKD. V lost 2 bases and J lost 9, with 5 bases in between. CDR3 size: 12 residues. CDR3 nucleotide sequence: TGTGCCATCAGTGAGATGAGTTCACCCCTCCACTTT. Its translation: CAISEMSSPLHF.

The rearrangement uses TRBV28 and TRBJ2-4; no reliable D call. This CDR3 is 12 amino acids long. Germline lookup yields CDR1 MDHEN and CDR2 SYDVKM. The germline V and J ends were trimmed by 2 bases and 1 base, with 0 bases remaining between them. CDR3 in amino acids: CASSLAKNIQYF. The CDR3 DNA reads as TGTGCCAGCAGTTTAGCCAAAAACATTCAGTACTTC.

The J gene is TRBJ2-5, the V gene TRBV10-3, with 12 bases that match TRBD1. The germline V gene has CDR1 ENHRY and CDR2 SYGVKD. The CDR3 covers 17 residues. V lost 3 bases, J lost 5 bases, and 10 bases stayed unmatched. As DNA, the CDR3 is TGTGCCATCAGTGAACCGGGACAGGGGGCATTAAAGGAGACCCAGTACTTC. Its translation: CAISEPGQGALKETQYF.

This sequence joins TRBV6-1 and TRBJ2-1, with D maybe TRBD2 (5 bases). Germline-derived CDR1 and CDR2 are MNHNS and SASEGT. CDR3 length equals 16 residues. V shed 2 bases and J shed 6 bases, with 17 bases lying between them. The CDR3 region is CASSEFGVYVGNEQFF. CDR3 nucleotide sequence: TGTGCCAGCAGTGAATTCGGGGTCTACGTGGGCAATGAGCAGTTCTTC.

V usage is TRBV4-2 and J usage is TRBJ1-6; 9 bases agree with TRBD1. The CDR3 has 15 residues. J lost 9 bases, V lost 3 bases, and 6 bases had no gene match. Germline assignment: CDR1 LGHNA and CDR2 YNFKEQ. In DNA, the CDR3 is TGTGCCAGCAGCCAGACAGGGGGAAACGGTTCACCCCTCCACTTT. Translating it yields CASSQTGGNGSPLHF.

The V gene is TRBV5-1, the J gene TRBJ2-2; 12 bases agree with TRBD2. Germline CDR1 is SGHRS and CDR2 is YFSETQ. The CDR3 runs 21 residues. V lost 6 bases to trimming and J lost 1 base; unmatched junction nucleotides: 19. The CDR3 DNA sequence: TGCGCCAGCAATCAGGGACAGGCCTCCACGGGACTAGCGGGGAACACCGGGGAGCTGTTTTTT. It is translated as CASNQGQASTGLAGNTGELFF.

The chain is built from TRBV7-9 and TRBJ1-2; no clear D. The ends were cut back, 11 bases at V and 2 bases at J, with 18 bases in the middle. Germline values: CDR1 SEHNR, CDR2 FQNEAQ (reference sequence). This CDR3 contains 14 residues. This chain's CDR3 is CAGRPPGQNYGYTF. The CDR3 coding sequence is TGTGCCGGCCGGCCGCCCGGCCAAAACTATGGCTACACCTTC.

The chain carries TRBV3-1 (or the pseudogene TRBV3-2) and TRBJ1-6; 9 bases match TRBD1. The J segment lost 6 bases and the V segment lost 3 bases, leaving 0 bases of the junction unmatched. Germline CDR1 is LGHDT and CDR2 is YNNKEL (reference sequence). The CDR3 has 14 amino acids. The CDR3 DNA reads TGTGCCAGCAGCCAGGGACAGGGTAATTCACCCCTCCACTTT. It specifies CASSQGQGNSPLHF.

The CDR3 nucleotides are TGCGCCAGCAGCAAAAACAGGGCGAGCTCCTATAATTCACCCCTCCACTTT. The encoded protein is CASSKNRASSYNSPLHF. V gene TRBV4-1 combines with J gene TRBJ1-6; tentatively, D is TRBD1 (6 bases). Germline-derived CDR1 and CDR2 are MGHRA and YSYEKL. V lost 5 bases and J lost 0, with 14 bases in between. This CDR3 has 17 amino acids.

The CDR3 loop reads CASSLSMGAYYGYTF. DNA of the CDR3: TGTGCCAGCAGTTTATCGATGGGGGCCTACTATGGCTACACCTTC. V and J are TRBV27 and TRBJ1-2; TRBD1 might be the D (6 bases). This CDR3 region has 15 residues. Trimming left V 0 bases short and J 3 bases short, with 11 bases between. Germline V gene data show CDR1 as MNHEY and CDR2 as SMNVEV (reference sequence).

Worth noting for this clone: At one end, the junction sequence differs from germline, possibly due to a read error. J is TRBJ2-7 and V is TRBV28; D tentatively fits TRBD1 or TRBD2 (5 bases each). Germline V gene data show CDR1 as MDHEN and CDR2 as SYDVKM. The CDR3 covers 15 residues. CDR3 sequence reads: CASSYRDRRHRGEDF. Here the CDR3 DNA reads TGTGCCAGCAGTTATCGGGACCGGAGGCACCGAGGCGAGGACTTC.

The V gene is TRBV5-1, the J gene TRBJ1-1; D gene unclear. This CDR3 region has 15 residues. V was shortened by 5 bases and J by 4 bases, with 18 bases between the two germline ends. CDR1 is SGHRS and CDR2 is YFSETQ in the germline V gene. The CDR3 protein is CASRDGSGTGTEAFF. CDR3 in DNA: TGCGCCAGCAGGGACGGATCGGGAACGGGCACTGAAGCTTTCTTT.